What follows are 2 T cell receptor beta chains derived from one specimen sequenced in a study of T-cell reconstitution after alpha-beta-depleted transplantation in children. During its preparation, the TCRbeta library received unique molecular identifiers. Each CDR3 protein gets one entry after TCRdb re-called the PCR reads with MiXCR. This table has some 400,000 distinct CDR3 sequences, around 21% appearing once. The material sequenced was PBMCs from the stem cell graft donor, taken from the stem cell graft. The receptors derive from a human donor who donated a stem cell graft to a child with acute myeloid leukemia.

The genes are TRBV9 and TRBJ1-1, with D possibly matching TRBD1 (5 bases). CDR3 length: 14 residues. From germline, CDR1 is SGDLS and CDR2 YYNGEE. V lost 6 bases to trimming and J lost 3 bases, with 15 bases between them. The CDR3 is CASTLTEWDTEAFF. CDR3 in DNA: TGTGCCAGCACCCTGACAGAATGGGACACTGAAGCTTTCTTT. Full variable domain (outside the CDR3, taken from reference TRBV9 and TRBJ1-1): DSGVTQTPKHLITATGQRVTLRCSPRSGDLSVYWYQQSLDQGLQFLIQYYNGEERAKGNILERFSAQQFPDLHSELNLSSLELGDSALYFCASTLTEWDTEAFFGQGTRLTVV.

The genes are TRBV5-1 and TRBJ2-7, with D perhaps TRBD1 or TRBD2 (6 bases each). Germline values: CDR1 SGHRS, CDR2 YFSETQ. Trimming took off 0 bases at V and 6 bases at J, with 16 bases between the two ends. CDR3 length: 15 amino acids. In nucleotides, the CDR3 is TGCGCCAGCAGCTTGGATCCGGGAGAGGGGGTCGAGCAGTACTTC. This gives the protein CASSLDPGEGVEQYF.